These 8 T cell receptor beta chains share one sample of origin, sequenced in a study of beta chain features in type 1 diabetes. The entirety of the isolated RNA underwent reverse transcription, so expressed TCRB transcripts were sequenced. Method: immunoSEQ multiplex PCR; TCRdb's copy keeps in-frame clones and lacks some. The sample has approximately 150,000 clones, approximately 13% seen once. For these receptors, no antigen is known. Points from the study as a whole: There was a moderate but significant shortening of TCRB CDR3s in all four CD4+ subsets of Type 1 diabetes patients.

The sample was central memory CD4+ T cells from blood. The receptors originated from a man in his late teens or twenties with type 1 diabetes.

The chain recombines TRBV28 with TRBJ2-5; D is unresolved. The V and J ends lost 3 bases and 5 bases respectively, with 10 bases between them. The CDR3 extends over 13 amino acids. Per germline, CDR1 MDHEN and CDR2 SYDVKM. The CDR3 nucleotides read TGTGCCAGCAGTTTCCAGCTCTCGGAGACCCAGTACTTC. As protein: CASSFQLSETQYF.

The table lists this clone with a few counts. The chain combines TRBV5-6 with TRBJ2-3; 9 positions agree with TRBD2. CDR3 length equals 16 residues. Looked up from germline, CDR1 is SGHDT and CDR2 is YYEEEE. The V gene end was trimmed by 3 bases and the J gene end by 3 bases; junction bases not matched to a gene: 8. This CDR3 reads CASSSQRGAGTDTQYF. CDR3 nucleotides: TGTGCCAGCAGCTCCCAGCGGGGGGCTGGTACAGATACGCAGTATTTT.

This chain links TRBV27 with TRBJ2-7; maybe TRBD1 (6 bases). This CDR3 contains 16 residues. The V end was cut by 2 bases, the J end by 2 bases, with 16 bases between. Germline V gene data show CDR1 as MNHEY and CDR2 as SMNVEV (reference sequence). The CDR3 spells CASSLGLGRGPYEQYF. The CDR3 DNA reads as TGTGCCAGCAGTTTAGGTCTGGGCAGGGGTCCCTACGAGCAGTACTTC.

The chain combines TRBV19 with TRBJ2-6; D is ambiguous. CDR1 LNHDA and CDR2 SQIVND come from the germline V gene (reference sequence). Trimming shortened V by 4 bases and J by 0 bases, and 4 bases separated the two germline ends. CDR3 length: 14 residues. For the CDR3, the DNA is TGTGCCAGTAGTAAGTTCTCTGGGGCCAACGTCCTGACTTTC. Its translation: CASSKFSGANVLTF.

In its sample, this clone was seen a few times. The chain couples TRBV6-5 to TRBJ2-3; D uncertain. Germline CDR1 reads MNHEY; CDR2 reads SVGAGI. V lost 4 bases, J lost 1 base, and 9 bases lay in between. This CDR3 region has 14 residues. Here the CDR3 DNA reads TGTGCCAGCAGTTCAAAGATGGGCACAGATACGCAGTATTTT. Amino acid sequence: CASSSKMGTDTQYF.

The J gene is TRBJ1-2, the V gene TRBV29-1, with D possibly being TRBD1 (6 bases). V lost 5 bases and J 2 bases, leaving 21 bases between the germline ends. This CDR3 region has 16 residues. In germline, CDR1 is SQVTM, CDR2 ANQGSEA. DNA of the CDR3: TGCAGCGTTTTGGCCGGATCCAGGACAGAAAACTATGGCTACACCTTC. Its protein product is CSVLAGSRTENYGYTF. The whole variable domain, filled in from reference TRBV29-1 and TRBJ1-2, reads SAVISQKPSRDICQRGTSLTIQCQVDSQVTMMFWYRQQPGQSLTLIATANQGSEATYESGFVIDKFPISRPNLTFSTLTVSNMSPEDSSIYLCSVLAGSRTENYGYTFGSGTRLTVV.

The V call is TRBV7-2, the J call TRBJ1-2, with 8 bases that match TRBD1. Germline values: CDR1 SGHTA, CDR2 FQGNSA. Losses at the gene ends were 4 bases for V and 0 bases for J; bases not matched to a gene: 10. The CDR3 loop spans 17 amino acids. CDR3 nucleotide sequence: TGTGCCAGCAGCTCAGGACAGGGTAATATAGCTAACTATGGCTACACCTTC. This translates into CASSSGQGNIANYGYTF.

V gene TRBV11-2 combines with J gene TRBJ2-1; 8 bases are a match to TRBD2. V lost 7 bases and J lost 8; bases outside the gene matches: 10. CDR3 length: 14 residues. Per the germline V gene, CDR1 is SGHAT and CDR2 is FQNNGV. For the CDR3, the DNA is TGTGCCAGCACCTATCGGCCCGGGGGGGATGAGCAGTTCTTC. This codes for CASTYRPGGDEQFF.